These T cell receptor beta chains were read from a single sample in a study of regulatory T cells in long-lasting Graves disease. TCRdb analysed the multiplex PCR reads with MiXCR anew, one entry per CDR3 protein. The table has about 440,000 distinct CDR3 sequences, over 15% seen once. The same sample was also used in a study of T cells in Graves' hyperthyroidism and ophthalmopathy.

Sequenced material: peripheral blood mononuclear cells (PBMCs), taken at new diagnosis, from a patient treated with antithyroid drugs. These receptors all stem from a woman aged 25-40 years with Graves disease. The CDR3 runs from the conserved cysteine through the conserved F or W. Each record gives: D gene, clone size, V gene, J gene, CDR3 DNA, CDR3 protein. D genes are given only for firm matches. Clone sizes are given selectively: once, few, many, or a class where the clone is expanded.

>NA|NA|TRBV19|TRBJ1-2
TGTGCCAGTACAGGGTACTATGGCTACACCTTC
CASTGYYGYTF
>NA|NA|TRBV11-2|TRBJ2-5
TGTGCCAGCAGCTTAGTCGGGCCGGGTGGAGAGACCCAGTACTTC
CASSLVGPGGETQYF
>NA|many|TRBV6-2/TRBV6-3|TRBJ1-2
TGTGCCAGCAGAGCAGGGTATGGGAACTATGGCTACACCTTC
CASRAGYGNYGYTF
>TRBD2|many|TRBV12-5|TRBJ2-3
TGTGCTAGTGCCTTGGTGGTGACTAGCGGGAGGGCCAGGATTCCAGATACGCAGTATTTT
CASALVVTSGRARIPDTQYF
>NA|few|TRBV5-1|TRBJ2-7
TGCGCCAGCAGCCTCCGGGACCTAACCTACGAGCAGTACTTC
CASSLRDLTYEQYF
>NA|many|TRBV11-1|TRBJ2-3
TGTGCCTCCGAGCGTAGCGGCACAGATACGCAGTATTTT
CASERSGTDTQYF
>TRBD1|many|TRBV18|TRBJ2-1
TGTGCCAGCTCCATGACAGGGGGCTTGAATGAGCAGTTCTTC
CASSMTGGLNEQFF
>NA|many|TRBV9|TRBJ2-7
TGTGCCAGCAGCCCGGGCGGAGGCAGCGAGCAGTACTTC
CASSPGGGSEQYF
>NA|many|TRBV3-1|TRBJ1-1
TGTGCCAGCAGCCAAGTGGGTGGCGCGGCTTTCTTT
CASSQVGGAAFF
>TRBD2|many|TRBV28|TRBJ2-1
TGTGCCAGCAGCGTAGGACTAGCGGGAGGCTACAATGAGCAGTTCTTC
CASSVGLAGGYNEQFF
>TRBD2|many|TRBV19|TRBJ2-1
TGTGCCAGTAGTATCAGTCCTAGCGGCGTCTACAATGAGCAGTTCTTC
CASSISPSGVYNEQFF
>NA|many|TRBV20-1|TRBJ2-5
TGCAGTGCTTGGGGGTCCGGAGAGACCCAGTACTTC
CSAWGSGETQYF
>NA|many|TRBV7-9|TRBJ2-7
TGTGCCAGCAGCTTAGACAGGGCCAGCTACGAGCAGTACTTC
CASSLDRASYEQYF
>NA|many|TRBV20-1|TRBJ2-7
TGCAGTGCTCAAAGTGCGAGACCGCCCTACGAGCAGTACTTC
CSAQSARPPYEQYF
>TRBD1|many|TRBV20-1|TRBJ2-7
TGCAGTGCTTTTAGGACAGGGGGGGCCTACGAGCAGTACTTC
CSAFRTGGAYEQYF
>NA|many|TRBV19|TRBJ2-7
TGTGCCAGTAAAGGCGACCCGGGCGGCTACGAGCAGTACTTC
CASKGDPGGYEQYF
>NA|NA|TRBV6-2/TRBV6-3|TRBJ2-3
TGTGCCAGCAGATCCGCCGGCTGGGGTACTAGCACAGATACGCAGTATTTT
CASRSAGWGTSTDTQYF
>TRBD1|many|TRBV27|TRBJ1-2
TGTGCCAGCAGTTTATTCCCGGGACAGGGCTTGGATGGCTACACCTTC
CASSLFPGQGLDGYTF
>TRBD1|NA|TRBV20-1|TRBJ1-2
TGCAGTGCTAGCCTTACAGGGGCTCAGTATGGCTACACCTTC
CSASLTGAQYGYTF
>NA|many|TRBV18|TRBJ2-7
TGTGCCAGCTCACGGGAACAGGTTTCCTACGAGCAGTACTTC
CASSREQVSYEQYF
>NA|NA|TRBV20-1|TRBJ2-3
TGCAGTGCTACGGCGATGGGGAAACAGGGTCGGCAAAGCGGCACAGATACGCAGTATTTT
CSATAMGKQGRQSGTDTQYF
>NA|many|TRBV27|TRBJ2-3
TGTGCCAGCAGTTCCGGACCAGTAGATACGCAGTATTTT
CASSSGPVDTQYF
>NA|NA|TRBV5-1|TRBJ1-4
TGCGCCAGCAGTTACCGGGACACTAATGAAAAACTGTTTTTT
CASSYRDTNEKLFF
>NA|many|TRBV20-1|TRBJ2-7
TGCAGTGCTCCGTCGGCGACCTTGAGGGACGAGCAGTACTTC
CSAPSATLRDEQYF
>NA|few|TRBV20-1|TRBJ2-1
TGCAGTGCTAGAGTGTTAAATCTAGCTCGAATTTATAATGAGCAGTTCTTC
CSARVLNLARIYNEQFF
>NA|many|TRBV20-1|TRBJ2-7
TGCAGTGCTAGTGGACCCCGGGGGACCTACGAGCAGTACTTC
CSASGPRGTYEQYF
>NA|many|TRBV12-3/TRBV12-4|TRBJ2-1
TGTGCCAGCAGTGCGGGCCCGGGCAATGAGCAGTTCTTC
CASSAGPGNEQFF
>TRBD2|NA|TRBV6-2/TRBV6-3|TRBJ2-2
TGTGCCAGCAGTTACCGGGGGGGAGCGAACACCGGGGAGCTGTTTTTT
CASSYRGGANTGELFF
>NA|many|TRBV12-3/TRBV12-4|TRBJ2-6
TGTGCCAGCAGTTTTCAGGGGACTGGGGCCAACGTCCTGACTTTC
CASSFQGTGANVLTF
>NA|many|TRBV7-2|TRBJ2-7
TGTGCCAGCAGGGCACGACTGGGCTCCTACGAGCAGTACTTC
CASRARLGSYEQYF
>TRBD1|many|TRBV30|TRBJ1-4
TGTGCCTGGAGTGTCGGGACAGGTGAAAAACTGTTTTTT
CAWSVGTGEKLFF
>NA|few|TRBV4-2|TRBJ2-7
TGTGCCAGCAGCCAAACCAGCAGCTCCTACGAGCAGTACTTC
CASSQTSSSYEQYF
>TRBD1|many|TRBV28|TRBJ2-2
TGTGCCAGCAGTTTTCAGGGGGCCGAGGAGCTGTTTTTT
CASSFQGAEELFF
>TRBD2|few|TRBV5-6|TRBJ2-7
TGTGCCAGCAGCTTGTTGAGCGGGAACTACGAGCAGTACTTC
CASSLLSGNYEQYF
>NA|few|TRBV6-1|TRBJ2-7
TGTGCCAGCAGACAAACTTCCCCCCTCTACGAGCAGTACTTC
CASRQTSPLYEQYF
>TRBD2|NA|TRBV7-9|TRBJ2-1
TGTGCCAGCAGCTTCGGGACTAGCGGGAGGGCCTACAATGAGCAGTTCTTC
CASSFGTSGRAYNEQFF
>NA|many|TRBV3-1|TRBJ2-5
TGTGCCAGCAGCCAAGATTTTGGTATAGAGCGGCTGGAGACCCAGTACTTC
CASSQDFGIERLETQYF
>TRBD2|few|TRBV2|TRBJ2-7
TGTGCCAGCAGGCTAGCGGGAGAGGCCTACGAGCAGTACTTC
CASRLAGEAYEQYF
>NA|many|TRBV7-9|TRBJ2-5
TGTGCCAGCAGCTTAGGGGGAGCCCAAGAGACCCAGTACTTC
CASSLGGAQETQYF
>TRBD1|many|TRBV24-1|TRBJ1-4
TGTGCCACCAGTGACCCCGGGACAGAGAATGAAAAACTGTTTTTT
CATSDPGTENEKLFF
>TRBD1|NA|TRBV10-3|TRBJ1-1
TGTGCCATCCGACAGGGGATGAACACTGAAGCTTTCTTT
CAIRQGMNTEAFF
>TRBD2|few|TRBV24-1|TRBJ2-3
TGTGCCACCAGTGATTTTGCTAGCGGGAAGTCACCAGATACGCAGTATTTT
CATSDFASGKSPDTQYF
>TRBD2|many|TRBV20-1|TRBJ2-7
TGCAGTGCTAGAATGGCGGGAGGCTTCTACGAGCAGTACTTC
CSARMAGGFYEQYF
>NA|NA|TRBV11-2|TRBJ1-2
TGTGCCAGCAGCTTAGTAGCAAACTATGGCTCCACCTTC
CASSLVANYGSTF
>NA|many|TRBV7-3|TRBJ2-3
TGTGCCAGCAGCTTAAATCCTGGAGTAGATACGCAGTATTTT
CASSLNPGVDTQYF
>NA|many|TRBV14|TRBJ2-7
TGTGCCAGCAGCCAGGACAAAGTAGGACAGAGTTCACGCGAGCAGTACTTC
CASSQDKVGQSSREQYF
>NA|few|TRBV7-9|TRBJ2-3
TGTGCCAGCAGCTTACGGGCTAGAAGAGGGTGGGATAGCACAGATACGCAGTATTTT
CASSLRARRGWDSTDTQYF
>TRBD2|few|TRBV7-6|TRBJ2-2
TGTGCCAGCAGCCGAAACCGGGGACTAGGGAACACCGGGGAGCTGTTTTTT
CASSRNRGLGNTGELFF
>NA|once|TRBV19|TRBJ2-1
TGTGCCAGTACCTTCGCCCACTTGAGCTCCTACAATGAGCAGTTCTTC
CASTFAHLSSYNEQFF
>TRBD1|NA|TRBV28|TRBJ2-7
TGTGCCAGCAGTTTGGGACCCCGGGACAGGGCCTCCTACGAGCAGTACTTC
CASSLGPRDRASYEQYF
>TRBD1|many|TRBV20-1|TRBJ2-3
TGCAGTGCTACGACAGGGTCAGGGTCAGATACGCAGTATTTT
CSATTGSGSDTQYF
>TRBD2|NA|TRBV11-2|TRBJ2-1
TGTGCCAGCAGCTTGAGGGTTGGGGCGACTAGCGGGGGCTACCATGAGCAGTTCTTC
CASSLRVGATSGGYHEQFF